This T cell receptor (beta chain) is drawn from a study of blood T cell repertoires in COVID-19. Across the study: The United States, Italy and Spain supplied acute and convalescent COVID-19 samples.

Germline CDR1 MDHEN, CDR2 SYDVKM. Between the trimmed V and J ends, which lost 5 bases and 6 bases, there was a span of 17 bases. CDR3 length equals 15 residues. The sample holds one count of this clone. Using immunoSEQ multiplex PCR, the repertoire was profiled, and TCRdb retains in-frame clones only, with some absent. The table has tens of thousands of clones, 90% seen once. Source material: peripheral blood. The TCR was taken from a man between 60 and 70 years old with active COVID-19. The V and J genes are TRBV28 and TRBJ1-5; a weak D match, TRBD1 (5 bases). CDR3 DNA sequence: TGTGCCAGCAGTCTCCTTTGGGGGGAAGCTCAGCCCCAGCATTTT. Its protein product is CASSLLWGEAQPQHF.